Following are 32 T cell receptor beta chains from one sample sequenced in a study of molecular identifiers for immune sequencing clone quantification. TCRdb re-analysed the PCR reads in MiXCR, keeping a single row per CDR3 protein. The sample has around 460,000 distinct CDR3 sequences; about a fifth are singletons. The sequencing input was naive CD8+ T cells from blood, with Jurkat cell RNA spiked in. As for subset: FACS-sorted CD8+CD4-CCR7+CD45RA+ naive T cells. These receptors came from a human donor in good health. Some libraries in this study had Jurkat cell RNA spiked in.

The chain carries TRBV12-5 and TRBJ2-3; D not resolved. The ends were cut back, 5 bases at V and 2 bases at J, with 14 bases in the middle. The CDR3 is 15 residues long. Looked up from germline, CDR1 is LGHNT and CDR2 is FRNRAP. CDR3 bases: TGTGCTAGTGGTACAAGGCGCACAGACACAGATACGCAGTATTTT. It yields the protein CASGTRRTDTDTQYF.

The sample holds a few counts of this clonotype. The genes are TRBV4-2 and TRBJ2-3, with D hard to call. Trimming cost V 0 bases and J 3 bases, with 7 bases left between them. Per the germline V gene, CDR1 is LGHNA and CDR2 is YNFKEQ. The CDR3 length is 14 residues. The CDR3 DNA is TGTGCCAGCAGCCAAGATGGCAGAACAGATACGCAGTATTTT. Translated: CASSQDGRTDTQYF.

The sample holds many counts of this clonotype. The chain carries TRBV14 and TRBJ2-3; weak D call: TRBD2 (5 bases). The V gene lost 1 base and the J gene lost 4 bases, with 12 bases spanning the gap. Germline V CDR1 and CDR2: SGHDN, FVKESK. The CDR3 extends over 15 amino acids. CDR3 DNA sequence: TGTGCCAGCAGCCAAGGTGACTACACGTCAGATACGCAGTATTTT. Its protein product is CASSQGDYTSDTQYF.

In its sample, this clonotype was seen many times. The V and J genes are TRBV28 and TRBJ2-5; possible D gene TRBD2, 5 bases. V was cut by 3 bases and J by 1 base, with 9 bases left in between. CDR1 and CDR2 from the germline V gene are MDHEN and SYDVKM. There are 14 residues in the CDR3. DNA of the CDR3: TGTGCCAGCAGTTTGATAGGGAGCCAAGAGACCCAGTACTTC. Residues: CASSLIGSQETQYF.

The chain links TRBV29-1 to TRBJ1-2, with TRBD1 identical over 7 bases. Germline CDR1 SQVTM, CDR2 ANQGSEA. Trimming took 8 bases from V and 2 from J; bases not matched to a gene: 8. The CDR3 runs to 13 residues. CDR3 DNA sequence: TGCAGCATTAGGGACAGCGTCAACTATGGCTACACCTTC. It yields the protein CSIRDSVNYGYTF.

As for this clonotype: It may be a read error: a sequence one base away is much more abundant. The V call is TRBV6-5, the J call TRBJ2-7, with D hard to call. Germline V gene lookup returns CDR1 MNHEY and CDR2 SVGAGI. The CDR3 length is 15 residues. The CDR3 loop reads CASSYPTGGNYKQYF. CDR3 sequence (DNA): TGTGCCAGCAGTTACCCGACGGGCGGAAACTACAAGCAGTACTTC.

This clonotype was seen ten or more times. The chain recombines TRBV7-9 with TRBJ2-1; D is tentatively TRBD1 or TRBD2 (5 bases each). CDR3 length equals 16 residues. Germline V gene sequence: CDR1 SEHNR, CDR2 FQNEAQ (reference sequence). V was trimmed by 5 bases and J by 2 bases, leaving 16 bases between them. CDR3 residues: CASSHPGPTPYNEQFF. CDR3 in DNA: TGTGCCAGCAGCCATCCGGGGCCGACACCCTACAATGAGCAGTTCTTC.

This clonotype was observed many times. The J gene is TRBJ2-7, the V gene TRBV5-1; tentatively, D is TRBD2 (6 bases). V lost 4 bases and J lost 4, with 15 bases in between. The CDR3 has 14 amino acids. Looked up from germline, CDR1 is SGHRS and CDR2 is YFSETQ. The CDR3 protein is CASSPGATEYEQYF. The CDR3 DNA sequence: TGCGCCAGCAGCCCGGGAGCGACAGAATACGAGCAGTACTTC.

This chain joins TRBV9 and TRBJ2-1, with a weak D call TRBD1 (5 bases). Trimming took 2 bases from V and 0 from J, leaving 9 bases between them. In germline, CDR1 is SGDLS, CDR2 YYNGEE. The CDR3 is 15 residues long. CDR3 amino acids: CASSVRTSSYNEQFF. CDR3 nucleotide sequence: TGTGCCAGCAGCGTCAGGACAAGCTCCTACAATGAGCAGTTCTTC. The variable domain in full, with the rest retrieved from reference TRBV9 and TRBJ2-1, is DSGVTQTPKHLITATGQRVTLRCSPRSGDLSVYWYQQSLDQGLQFLIQYYNGEERAKGNILERFSAQQFPDLHSELNLSSLELGDSALYFCASSVRTSSYNEQFFGPGTRLTVL.

In this sample, this clonotype turned up many times. This chain links TRBV4-3 with TRBJ2-1; perhaps TRBD2 as D (6 bases). The V end lost 3 bases, the J end lost 1 base, and 16 bases lay between the germline ends. The CDR3 extends over 17 amino acids. CDR1 is LGHNA and CDR2 is YSLEER in the germline V gene. CDR3 bases: TGCGCCAGCAGCCACCATAGCGGAACTCTTTCCTACAATGAGCAGTTCTTC. Protein sequence: CASSHHSGTLSYNEQFF.

This clonotype showed up many times. V gene TRBV7-6 combines with J gene TRBJ2-3, with unresolved D. The length of the CDR3 is 15 residues. CDR1 and CDR2 from the germline V gene are SGHVS and FNYEAQ. The V end was cut by 5 bases, the J end by 2 bases, with 14 bases between. The CDR3 sequence is CASSKDLTVTDTQYF. CDR3 nucleotides: TGTGCCAGCAGCAAAGACTTGACTGTCACAGATACGCAGTATTTT.

This clonotype was detected only a few times. This sequence joins TRBV30 and TRBJ2-1; 8 bases line up with TRBD1. This CDR3 has 15 residues. With V trimmed by 2 bases and J by 6 bases, 9 bases remained unmatched. The germline V gene has CDR1 GTSNPN and CDR2 SVGIG (reference sequence). CDR3 nucleotide sequence: TGTGCCTGGAGTACAAAGGGACAGGATAGCAATGAGCAGTTCTTC. This translates into CAWSTKGQDSNEQFF.

Concerning this clonotype: The final CDR3 position lacks the conserved phenylalanine or tryptophan, pointing to a likely read error. This chain connects TRBV7-8 to TRBJ1-1; D is undetermined. Trimming pared 1 base from V and 6 bases from J, leaving 15 bases between. This CDR3 comprises 15 residues. CDR1 and CDR2 from the germline V gene are SGHVS and FQNEAQ. The CDR3 sequence is CASSLGIGSYPEAFL. CDR3 DNA sequence: TGTGCCAGCAGCTTAGGGATTGGGAGCTACCCTGAAGCTTTCCTT.

The V gene is TRBV5-1, the J gene TRBJ2-7; no clear D. CDR1 and CDR2 from the germline V gene are SGHRS and YFSETQ. V lost 7 bases and J 0 bases, leaving 11 bases between the germline ends. The CDR3 is made up of 13 amino acids. DNA of the CDR3: TGCGCCAGCGCCGAGGTGAGCTCCTACGAGCAGTACTTC. This encodes CASAEVSSYEQYF.

This clonotype was observed a handful of times. The gene calls are TRBV4-1 and TRBJ1-5; 10 bases line up with TRBD1. V was pared by 3 bases and J by 4 bases, with 6 bases of the junction left unmatched. This CDR3 is 16 amino acids long. Germline lookup yields CDR1 MGHRA and CDR2 YSYEKL. This CDR3 reads CASSHQRTGGNQPQHF. CDR3 DNA: TGCGCCAGCAGCCACCAGCGGACAGGGGGGAATCAGCCCCAGCATTTT.

About this clonotype itself: At one of its ends the junction is not consistent with the germline gene, which may arise from a read error. The chain couples TRBV14 to TRBJ2-2; TRBD2 agrees at 8 bases. The CDR3 is made up of 19 amino acids. Germline assignment: CDR1 SGHDN and CDR2 FVKESK. CDR3 sequence reads: CASSQVLGLTSGNTGELLF. CDR3 coding DNA: TGTGCCAGCAGCCAAGTGTTGGGTCTTACTAGCGGAAACACCGGGGAGCTGCTTTTT.

The chain has TRBV9 and TRBJ2-3; D possibly uses TRBD1 or TRBD2 (6 bases each). This CDR3 is built from 18 residues. From germline, CDR1 is SGDLS and CDR2 YYNGEE. Trimming removed 0 bases at V and 4 bases at J, with 21 bases between. CDR3 protein: CASSVATVGGAGADTQYF. For the CDR3, the DNA is TGTGCCAGCAGCGTAGCTACGGTGGGGGGCGCTGGCGCAGATACGCAGTATTTT. The whole variable domain, remainder taken from reference TRBV9 and TRBJ2-3, is DSGVTQTPKHLITATGQRVTLRCSPRSGDLSVYWYQQSLDQGLQFLIQYYNGEERAKGNILERFSAQQFPDLHSELNLSSLELGDSALYFCASSVATVGGAGADTQYFGPGTRLTVL.

As concerns this clonotype: A much larger clone differs from this one at a single base, so this may be a read error. The chain links TRBV7-2 to TRBJ1-4; D is uncertain. The CDR3 spans 13 residues. CDR1 and CDR2 from the germline V gene are SGHTA and FQGNSA. The CDR3 bases are TGTGCCAGCAGCTTGCGTTATGATGAAAAACTGTCTTTT. Translation gives CASSLRYDEKLSF.

This clonotype was picked up many times. The rearrangement uses TRBV5-1 and TRBJ2-7; tentatively, D is TRBD1 (5 bases). Trimming removed 3 bases at V and 0 bases at J, with 10 bases between. CDR1 and CDR2 from the germline V gene are SGHRS and YFSETQ. This CDR3 is 14 amino acids long. This chain's CDR3 is CASSWYDSSYEQYF. CDR3 DNA: TGCGCCAGCAGCTGGTACGACAGCTCCTACGAGCAGTACTTC.

Turning to this clonotype: This may come from a read error, since a much larger clone is one base off. V gene TRBV30 combines with J gene TRBJ1-1, with D perhaps TRBD1 (5 bases). Germline CDR1 GTSNPN, CDR2 SVGIG (reference sequence). The CDR3 is 13 amino acids. CDR3 amino acids: CAWREGMNTEALF. The CDR3 DNA reads as TGTGCCTGGCGAGAGGGGATGAACACTGAAGCTCTCTTT.

The chain links TRBV20-1 to TRBJ2-7; D uncertain. The CDR3 length is 15 residues. V shed 0 bases and J shed 2 bases, with 14 bases lying between them. From germline, CDR1 is DFQATT and CDR2 SNEGSKA (reference sequence). CDR3 in DNA: TGCAGTGCTAGAGACTTAGGGCTTATAGCCTACGAGCAGTACTTC. This codes for CSARDLGLIAYEQYF.

This clonotype has a single count. Possible read error: a much larger clone is one base away. The J gene is TRBJ1-1, the V gene TRBV29-1, with 8 bases fitting TRBD1. CDR3 length: 14 amino acids. The germline CDR1 and CDR2 sequences are SQVTM and ANQGSEA. The chain's CDR3 is CGVSIGTGTTEAFF. Written as DNA, the CDR3 is TGCGGCGTTAGTATCGGGACAGGAACGACTGAAGCTTTCTTT.

With respect to this clonotype: A clone one base away is much larger, so this may be a read error. This chain uses TRBV29-1 with TRBJ1-1, with 11 nucleotides matching TRBD1. The germline gives CDR1 SQVTM, CDR2 ANQGSEA. The CDR3 spans 12 residues. V lost 2 bases to trimming and J lost 10 bases; unmatched junction nucleotides: 3. Here the CDR3 DNA reads TGCAGCGTTGAACTCGGGACAGGGGGAGCTTTCTTT. Translated: CSVELGTGGAFF.

Worth noting for this clonotype: This could be a read error, since a much larger clone is one nucleotide away. J is TRBJ1-1 and V is TRBV10-2; D is unresolved. This CDR3 has 13 amino acids. From germline, CDR1 is WSHSY and CDR2 SAAADI. The CDR3 region has the DNA TGCGCCAGCAGTGAGTACACGAACATTGAAGCTTTCTTT. Encoded protein: CASSEYTNIEAFF.

V usage is TRBV7-9 and J usage is TRBJ2-5, with TRBD2 matching 8 bases. CDR1 is SEHNR and CDR2 is FQNEAQ in the germline V gene (reference sequence). This CDR3 comprises 17 residues. The V and J ends lost 2 bases and 4 bases, in that order; junction bases with no gene match: 12. The CDR3 DNA is TGTGCCAGCAGCTTAACGGTCGCAGGGAGCGGGGGAGAGACCCAGTACTTC. This translates into CASSLTVAGSGGETQYF. The variable domain in full, with the rest retrieved from reference TRBV7-9 and TRBJ2-5, is DTGVSQNPRHKITKRGQNVTFRCDPISEHNRLYWYRQTLGQGPEFLTYFQNEAQLEKSRLLSDRFSAERPKGSFSTLEIQRTEQGDSAMYLCASSLTVAGSGGETQYFGPGTRLLVL.

With regard to this clonotype: At one end, the junction sequence differs from germline, possibly due to a read error. The chain recombines TRBV7-9 with TRBJ1-5; no firm D call. Per the germline V gene, CDR1 is SEHNR and CDR2 is FQNEAQ (reference sequence). This CDR3 region has 15 residues. CDR3 amino acids: CASSLTTDSNRPQHF. Here the CDR3 DNA reads TGTGCCAGCAGCTTAACCACAGATAGCAATCGGCCCCAGCATTTT.

This clonotype was seen only a few times. The rearrangement joins TRBV20-1 to TRBJ2-1, with 11 bases identical to TRBD2. CDR1 is DFQATT, CDR2 SNEGSKA, per germline (reference sequence). This CDR3 spans 15 amino acids. V shed 7 bases and J 8 bases; nucleotides not matched to a gene: 13. The chain's CDR3 is CSVIPLAGGWDEQFF. The CDR3 DNA reads as TGCAGTGTAATTCCCCTAGCGGGAGGATGGGATGAGCAGTTCTTC.

Concerning this clonotype itself: Being one base from a much bigger clone, this may be a read error. This chain links TRBV7-9 with TRBJ2-3, with D perhaps TRBD1 or TRBD2 (5 bases each). The CDR3 covers 17 residues. Trimming cost V 4 bases and J 2 bases, with 19 bases left between them. Germline lookup yields CDR1 SEHNR and CDR2 FQNEAQ (reference sequence). The CDR3, as DNA: TGTGCCAGCAGCTCAATAGACCGGGACGGGTACACAGATACGCAGTATTTT. Protein product: CASSSIDRDGYTDTQYF.

This clonotype was counted many times. This sequence joins TRBV7-2 and TRBJ2-1; 8 bases are a match to TRBD2. The CDR3 runs to 16 residues. Losses at the gene ends were 1 base for V and 2 bases for J; bases not matched to a gene: 4. CDR1 and CDR2 (germline): SGHTA, FQGNSA. CDR3 coding DNA: TGTGCCAGCAGCTTAGATCCGGGACTAGCCTACAATGAGCAGTTCTTC. Encoded protein: CASSLDPGLAYNEQFF.

The table lists this clonotype with many counts. The chain links TRBV5-4 to TRBJ2-3; either TRBD1 or TRBD2 may supply D (6 bases each). There are 15 residues in the CDR3. Trimming pared 0 bases from V and 3 bases from J, leaving 11 bases between. The germline V gene encodes CDR1 SGHNT and CDR2 YYREEE (reference sequence). CDR3 residues: CASSLVGGQTDTQYF. CDR3 nucleotides: TGTGCCAGCAGCTTGGTCGGGGGCCAAACAGATACGCAGTATTTT.

At least ten counts were recorded for this clonotype. CDR3 bases: TGCGCCAGCAGCTTGGGACAGGGCCTTTACTACGAGCAGTACTTC. Its protein product is CASSLGQGLYYEQYF. The chain combines TRBV5-1 with TRBJ2-7, with 7 bases matching TRBD1. CDR3 length equals 15 residues. Germline V CDR1 and CDR2: SGHRS, YFSETQ. Losses at the gene ends were 0 bases for V and 3 bases for J; bases not matched to a gene: 6.

This clonotype was observed a handful of times. V is TRBV4-3 and J is TRBJ2-3; the D call may be TRBD1 or TRBD2 (6 bases each). Trimming pared 4 bases from V and 5 bases from J, leaving 16 bases between. This CDR3 spans 15 amino acids. In germline, CDR1 is LGHNA, CDR2 YSLEER. The CDR3 sequence: CASSLKGDLRDTQYF. CDR3 bases: TGCGCCAGCAGCCTTAAGGGGGACTTGAGAGATACGCAGTATTTT.